These 18 T cell receptor beta chains originate from one sample sequenced in a study of T cells in Graves' hyperthyroidism and ophthalmopathy. RNA transcripts served as the template for amplifying TCR beta CDR3 regions. TCR CDR3 underwent first-round RT-PCR with the HTBI primer set. TCRdb analysed the multiplex PCR reads with MiXCR anew, one entry per CDR3 protein. The sample carries roughly 570,000 distinct CDR3 sequences, 15% to 19% recorded once. The sequenced sample consisted of blood. The receptor set was obtained from a woman in her thirties with Graves' hyperthyroidism.

As concerns this clonotype: This may be a read error, as it is one base from a much larger clone. The chain has TRBV6-1 and TRBJ2-7, with 7 nucleotides matching TRBD1. Germline V lookup: CDR1 MNHNS, CDR2 SASEGT. The CDR3 consists of 13 residues. V dropped 10 bases and J dropped 3; count of bases not matched to a gene: 9. The CDR3 region has the DNA TGTGCCAATAGGGACAGTAAGTACTACGAGCAGTACTTC. Its translation: CANRDSKYYEQYF.

This sequence joins TRBV4-3 and TRBJ2-5; D is possibly TRBD1 or TRBD2 (5 bases each). The CDR3 spans 15 residues. Germline-derived CDR1 and CDR2 are LGHNA and YSLEER. The V end lost 3 bases, the J end lost 5 bases, and 16 bases lay between the germline ends. CDR3 loop: CASSQSPGPRETQYF. CDR3 sequence (DNA): TGCGCCAGCAGCCAGAGCCCGGGGCCTAGGGAGACCCAGTACTTC.

In its sample, this clonotype was seen many times. The chain links TRBV29-1 to TRBJ2-3, with D hard to call. V lost 8 bases and J lost 6, with 18 bases in between. The germline CDR1 and CDR2 sequences are SQVTM and ANQGSEA. The CDR3 has 13 amino acids. The CDR3 DNA sequence: TGCAGCTTTAAGACTTTTTCCCTGGATACGCAGTATTTT. It translates to CSFKTFSLDTQYF.

This clonotype was observed a single time. A much larger clone sits a single nucleotide away, making a read error possible. This chain joins TRBV29-1 and TRBJ1-2, with D tentatively TRBD1 (6 bases). V lost 7 bases and J lost 3, with 15 bases in between. The CDR3 extends over 13 amino acids. Per germline, CDR1 SQVTM and CDR2 ANQGSEA. CDR3 in amino acids: CSGRGAGDYGYTF. The CDR3 region has the DNA TGCAGCGGCCGGGGGGCAGGAGACTATGGCTACACCTTC.

This clonotype came up a few times. J is TRBJ2-1 and V is TRBV7-9; D gene unclear. Germline loops: CDR1 SEHNR, CDR2 FQNEAQ (reference sequence). CDR3 length: 15 amino acids. V gave up 5 bases and J gave up 1 base, with 12 bases separating them. For the CDR3, the DNA is TGTGCCAGCAGCCCGGATCTGAGGTCCTACAATGAGCAGTTCTTC. Translation gives CASSPDLRSYNEQFF.

This clonotype was seen repeatedly, ten times or more. The V gene is TRBV2, the J gene TRBJ2-7, with TRBD1 identical over 9 bases. The germline gives CDR1 SNHLY, CDR2 FYNNEI. V lost 6 bases to trimming and J lost 2 bases; unmatched junction nucleotides: 5. The CDR3 extends over 14 amino acids. Here the CDR3 DNA reads TGTGCCAGCAGGTACAGGGGGCACACCTACGAGCAGTACTTC. It is translated as CASRYRGHTYEQYF.

In this sample, this clonotype turned up many times. The chain uses TRBV5-1 and TRBJ2-3; no firm D call. The V end lost 4 bases, the J end lost 4 bases, and 16 bases lay between the germline ends. From germline, CDR1 is SGHRS and CDR2 YFSETQ. The CDR3 is 15 amino acids. The CDR3 DNA sequence: TGCGCCAGCAGCCGCACTGGCGGTGAGGCAGATACGCAGTATTTT. It is translated as CASSRTGGEADTQYF.

This clonotype was recorded at least ten times. This chain links TRBV28 with TRBJ2-7; tentatively, D is TRBD1 or TRBD2 (5 bases each). V was shortened by 10 bases and J by 0 bases, with 10 bases between the two germline ends. The CDR3 runs to 12 residues. Germline-derived CDR1 and CDR2 are MDHEN and SYDVKM. CDR3 in DNA: TGTGCCATCGGGACCCTCTCCTACGAGCAGTACTTC. Translating it yields CAIGTLSYEQYF. Full variable domain (outside the CDR3, taken from reference TRBV28 and TRBJ2-7): DVKVTQSSRYLVKRTGEKVFLECVQDMDHENMFWYRQDPGLGLRLIYFSYDVKMKEKGDIPEGYSVSREKKERFSLILESASTNQTSMYLCAIGTLSYEQYFGPGTRLTVT.

This clonotype was counted ten times or more. The chain combines TRBV6-1 with TRBJ2-1, with D perhaps being TRBD1 or TRBD2 (5 bases each). V was cut by 5 bases and J by 5 bases, with 19 bases left in between. CDR3 size: 16 residues. CDR1 and CDR2 from the germline V gene are MNHNS and SASEGT. The CDR3 loop reads CASSYAGTADHNEQFF. The CDR3, as DNA: TGTGCCAGCAGTTACGCCGGGACGGCCGACCACAATGAGCAGTTCTTC.

This clonotype has just a few counts. The chain employs TRBV6-2 or TRBV6-3 and TRBJ2-2, with a tentative D call TRBD2 (5 bases). The CDR3 contains 14 residues. The germline gives CDR1 MNHEY, CDR2 SVGEGT. The ends were cut back, 8 bases at V and 4 bases at J, with 14 bases in the middle. CDR3 sequence reads: CASGQSRGTGELFF. The CDR3 DNA reads as TGTGCCAGCGGTCAATCCCGGGGCACCGGGGAGCTGTTTTTT.

This clonotype was recorded many times. The gene calls are TRBV7-3 and TRBJ2-3; D is possibly TRBD2 (5 bases). This CDR3 contains 13 residues. Trimming removed 0 bases from V and 6 bases from J, with 7 bases in between. CDR1 and CDR2 (germline): SGHTA, FQGTGA. DNA of the CDR3: TGTGCCAGCAGCTTAACTCGGAGGGATACGCAGTATTTT. Translated, it gives CASSLTRRDTQYF.

There are a few counts of this clonotype. With a much larger clone just one base away, this may be a read error. The CDR3 bases are TGCGTCAGCAGCTTGATTCCCAGGCCCTACTGGTACGAGCAGTACTTC. Translated, it gives CVSSLIPRPYWYEQYF. This chain connects TRBV5-1 to TRBJ2-7; no reliable D call. This CDR3 comprises 16 residues. Germline assignment: CDR1 SGHRS and CDR2 YFSETQ.

This clonotype was seen at least ten times. The chain's CDR3 is CASSQVWTGTPHEQYF. The CDR3 DNA follows: TGTGCCAGCAGCCAAGTTTGGACAGGGACCCCCCACGAGCAGTACTTC. The gene calls are TRBV3-1 and TRBJ2-7; 8 bases are shared with TRBD1. CDR3 length: 16 amino acids. The V gene end was trimmed by 1 base and the J gene end by 5 bases; junction bases not matched to a gene: 10. Germline CDR1 LGHDT, CDR2 YNNKEL (reference sequence).

This clonotype was recorded many times. The J gene is TRBJ2-7, the V gene TRBV6-5; TRBD1 matches 7 bases. Germline V CDR1 and CDR2: MNHEY, SVGAGI. The CDR3 covers 13 residues. Trimming at V came to 2 bases and at J to 8 bases, leaving 6 bases not matched to a gene. The CDR3 nucleotides are TGTGCCAGCAGTTACCGACAGGGAGATCAGCAGTACTTC. Amino acids: CASSYRQGDQQYF.

Details on this clonotype: One junction end does not reproduce the germline sequence, and a read error may be involved. The chain has TRBV5-5 and TRBJ2-7; D perhaps matches TRBD1 (5 bases). The germline gives CDR1 SGHKS, CDR2 YYEKEE (reference sequence). There are 15 residues in the CDR3. The CDR3 loop is CAGSFRAAFGYEQYF. In DNA, the CDR3 is TGTGCCGGCAGCTTCAGGGCCGCCTTCGGCTACGAGCAGTACTTC.

This clonotype was counted at least ten times. The chain couples TRBV11-2 to TRBJ2-5, with D possibly matching TRBD2 (7 bases). CDR3 size: 14 residues. Germline V CDR1 and CDR2: SGHAT, FQNNGV. Between the trimmed V and J ends, which lost 6 bases and 2 bases, there was a span of 13 bases. The CDR3 bases are TGTGCCAGCAGGGTCGGGGGGCCACAAGAGACCCAGTACTTC. It encodes CASRVGGPQETQYF.

This clonotype was seen ten or more times. The rearrangement uses TRBV6-5 and TRBJ2-5; the D gene is possibly TRBD1 (6 bases). The CDR3 has 15 amino acids. Trimming took 0 bases from V and 5 from J, leaving 13 bases between them. Germline lookup yields CDR1 MNHEY and CDR2 SVGAGI. DNA of the CDR3: TGTGCCAGCAGTTACTCGACAGGAGGACCCGAGACCCAGTACTTC. Residues: CASSYSTGGPETQYF.

Ten or more counts support this clonotype. This chain connects TRBV20-1 to TRBJ2-1, with TRBD2 as a possible D gene (8 bases). The CDR3 contains 14 residues. Trimming shortened V by 5 bases and J by 4 bases, and 15 bases separated the two germline ends. In germline, CDR1 is DFQATT, CDR2 SNEGSKA (reference sequence). The CDR3 loop reads CSAGDSGRYNEQFF. The CDR3 nucleotides read TGCAGTGCTGGGGACAGCGGGAGATACAATGAGCAGTTCTTC.